This T cell receptor (beta chain) was captured by sequencing in a study of blood T cell repertoires in COVID-19. Study at large: The United States, Italy and Spain supplied acute and convalescent COVID-19 samples.

This clone was seen a few times. The CDR3 runs 12 residues. The V gene lost 7 bases and the J gene lost 7 bases, with 13 bases spanning the gap. Original processing notes: Amplification from reference gene primers served as the basis for estimated nucleated cell counts. Produced via immunoSEQ multiplex PCR; TCRdb's table is partial and in-frame only. Clonal size and the V and J genes are those of that table, whereas D and trimming came from the DNA. This repertoire shows about 88,000 clones, roughly 72% found once; its top ten account for roughly 25%. V and J are TRBV12-3 or TRBV12-4 and TRBJ1-2, with a weak D call TRBD1 (5 bases). Specimen: peripheral blood. This clonotype originated in a woman aged 60 to 75 in a cohort sampled during active or convalescent COVID-19. This chain's CDR3 is CASKGRATGYTF. CDR3 sequence (DNA): TGTGCCAGCAAGGGCAGGGCAACTGGCTACACCTTC.